Each of the 21 T cell receptor beta chains below was sequenced from the same sample in a study of T cell repertoires in cytomegalovirus infection. TCRdb independently ran MiXCR on the reads; one entry per CDR3 protein. The top ten clones hold approximately 15% of a sample with 350,000 to 400,000 distinct CDR3 sequences, about 35% of them seen once. These receptors have no identified antigens. This sample comprised cultured PBMCs, obtained from culture after CMV antigen stimulation. The receptors were gathered from a human donor in good health (CMV status not recorded). Some clones in this sample may be carry-over from other donors' samples.

This clonotype was seen many times. V usage is TRBV5-5 and J usage is TRBJ1-1; D is ambiguous. The germline gives CDR1 SGHKS, CDR2 YYEKEE (reference sequence). CDR3 length equals 15 residues. Trimming removed 0 bases at V and 0 bases at J, with 9 bases between. The CDR3 nucleotides are TGTGCCAGCAGCTTGGATCCGGGCCTGAACACTGAAGCTTTCTTT. It encodes CASSLDPGLNTEAFF.

There are many counts of this clonotype. This chain joins TRBV7-8 and TRBJ1-5; 8 bases agree with TRBD1. V shed 4 bases, J shed 2 bases, and the junction held 1 base outside the gene matches. In germline, CDR1 is SGHVS, CDR2 FQNEAQ. This CDR3 comprises 14 residues. The CDR3 here is CASSWGQGNQPQHF. The CDR3 nucleotides read TGTGCCAGCAGCTGGGGACAGGGCAATCAGCCCCAGCATTTT.

This clonotype occurred many times. The V gene is TRBV7-2, the J gene TRBJ2-5, with 10 bases aligning to TRBD1. CDR3 length: 15 amino acids. V lost 4 bases to trimming and J lost 4 bases; unmatched junction nucleotides: 6. Germline V gene data show CDR1 as SGHTA and CDR2 as FQGNSA. CDR3 region: CASSSRQGARETQYF. The CDR3, as DNA: TGTGCCAGCAGCTCGAGACAGGGGGCCCGAGAGACCCAGTACTTC. The full variable domain, with the rest looked up from reference TRBV7-2 and TRBJ2-5, is GAGVSQSPSNKVTEKGKDVELRCDPISGHTALYWYRQSLGQGLEFLIYFQGNSAPDKSGLPSDRFSAERTGGSVSTLTIQRTQQEDSAVYLCASSSRQGARETQYFGPGTRLLVL.

The chain uses TRBV5-1 and TRBJ1-1; D gene unclear. The CDR3 runs 14 residues. Germline V gene sequence: CDR1 SGHRS, CDR2 YFSETQ. Trimming took off 4 bases at V and 0 bases at J, with 10 bases between the two ends. CDR3 region: CASSPDGLNTEAFF. The CDR3 bases are TGCGCCAGCAGCCCCGACGGATTGAACACTGAAGCTTTCTTT.

V is TRBV5-5 and J is TRBJ2-3; D is uncertain. Trimming took off 0 bases at V and 1 base at J, with 9 bases between the two ends. The CDR3 extends over 15 amino acids. Germline CDR1 and CDR2: SGHKS and YYEKEE (reference sequence). The CDR3 nucleotides are TGTGCCAGCAGCTTGGAGGGTGTGGGCACAGATACGCAGTATTTT. Protein product: CASSLEGVGTDTQYF.

This chain links TRBV5-6 with TRBJ2-1; 10 nucleotides agree with TRBD2. The V segment lost 4 bases and the J segment 0 bases; nucleotides outside the gene matches: 13. Germline assignment: CDR1 SGHDT and CDR2 YYEEEE. The CDR3 consists of 19 residues. This CDR3 reads CASSLGLAAFMSSYNEQFF. The CDR3 bases are TGTGCCAGCAGCCTCGGACTAGCGGCCTTTATGAGCTCCTACAATGAGCAGTTCTTC.

V and J are TRBV19 and TRBJ1-1; D not resolved. CDR1 and CDR2 from the germline V gene are LNHDA and SQIVND (reference sequence). The V and J ends lost 4 bases and 7 bases respectively, with 7 bases between them. The CDR3 covers 11 residues. CDR3 nucleotide sequence: TGTGCCAGTAGTAACAGAGATGAAGCTTTCTTT. Its translation is CASSNRDEAFF.

This clonotype was recorded many times. The chain recombines TRBV19 with TRBJ2-5; 9 bases map to TRBD2. CDR3 length equals 14 residues. V gave up 1 base and J gave up 5 bases; unmatched junction bases: 2. In germline, CDR1 is LNHDA, CDR2 SQIVND (reference sequence). CDR3 loop: CASSIGSGSETQYF. The DNA of the CDR3 is TGTGCCAGTAGTATAGGTAGCGGGAGCGAGACCCAGTACTTC.

The gene calls are TRBV2 and TRBJ1-3, with a weak D call TRBD1 (5 bases). The V end was cut by 4 bases, the J end by 2 bases, with 12 bases between. The V gene's germline CDR1 is SNHLY and CDR2 FYNNEI. CDR3 length equals 15 residues. The CDR3 is CASSGWGTTGNTIYF. CDR3 nucleotide sequence: TGTGCCAGCAGTGGATGGGGGACCACTGGAAACACCATATATTTT.

The chain recombines TRBV7-4 with TRBJ2-2, with D uncertain. In germline, CDR1 is SGHVT, CDR2 SQSDAQ. Between the trimmed V and J ends, which lost 2 bases and 0 bases, there was a span of 10 bases. The CDR3 covers 16 residues. CDR3 in amino acids: CASSLSLQANTGELFF. CDR3 in DNA: TGTGCCAGCAGCTTAAGTTTACAAGCGAACACCGGGGAGCTGTTTTTT.

This clonotype was counted only a few times. The chain uses TRBV12-3 or TRBV12-4 and TRBJ2-2; D is uncertain. The CDR3 totals 11 residues. Trimming stripped 4 bases from V and 6 bases from J, with 3 bases between. The CDR3 loop is CASSSAGELFF. CDR3 DNA: TGTGCCAGCAGTTCGGCCGGGGAGCTGTTTTTT.

The chain has TRBV28 and TRBJ1-5; TRBD1 agrees at 7 bases. The germline CDR1 and CDR2 sequences are MDHEN and SYDVKM. Germline trimming cut 4 bases from V and 2 bases from J; bases unmatched to any gene: 2. The CDR3 extends over 14 amino acids. CDR3: CASSWTGRNQPQHF. CDR3 coding DNA: TGTGCCAGCAGTTGGACAGGCCGCAATCAGCCCCAGCATTTT.

The chain carries TRBV5-1 and TRBJ2-3; 11 bases map to TRBD2. V was clipped by 5 bases and J by 4 bases; unmatched bases: 9. Germline V gene sequence: CDR1 SGHRS, CDR2 YFSETQ. The CDR3 sequence is 16 residues long. The CDR3 spells CASRTTSGSAPDTQYF. CDR3 nucleotides: TGCGCCAGCAGAACAACTAGCGGGAGTGCCCCAGATACGCAGTATTTT.

This clonotype has a handful of counts. This chain joins TRBV29-1 and TRBJ1-5, with D tentatively TRBD1 (5 bases). Germline V gene data show CDR1 as SQVTM and CDR2 as ANQGSEA. Trimming took off 5 bases at V and 6 bases at J, with 11 bases between the two ends. CDR3 length: 12 residues. The CDR3: CSVSDSPQPQHF. The CDR3 DNA is TGCAGCGTTTCTGACAGCCCTCAGCCCCAGCATTTT.

This clonotype was seen more than once but under ten times. The chain is built from TRBV28 and TRBJ2-7, with D uncertain. CDR1 MDHEN and CDR2 SYDVKM come from the germline V gene. This CDR3 contains 15 residues. The V and J ends lost 2 bases and 2 bases respectively, with 13 bases between them. The CDR3 DNA follows: TGTGCCAGCAGTTTACGTAGTCTAAGCGCCTACGAGCAGTACTTC. Protein sequence: CASSLRSLSAYEQYF. Looking up the rest from reference TRBV28 and TRBJ2-7 gives the full variable domain: DVKVTQSSRYLVKRTGEKVFLECVQDMDHENMFWYRQDPGLGLRLIYFSYDVKMKEKGDIPEGYSVSREKKERFSLILESASTNQTSMYLCASSLRSLSAYEQYFGPGTRLTVT.

This clonotype was detected a few times. The chain uses TRBV6-2 or TRBV6-3 and TRBJ1-1; D gene ambiguous. Germline assignment: CDR1 MNHEY and CDR2 SVGEGT. Trimming shortened V by 0 bases and J by 8 bases, and 28 bases separated the two germline ends. This CDR3 spans 19 amino acids. DNA for the CDR3: TGTGCCAGCAGTTACTCTGAATCAGTTACGGTTTCCAAGAGGATGGAAGCTTTCTTT. Translated: CASSYSESVTVSKRMEAFF.

The CDR3 loop is CASSYSATGSSGYTF. Written as DNA, the CDR3 is TGTGCCAGCAGTTACTCAGCAACAGGGTCTTCTGGCTACACCTTC. This chain links TRBV6-2 or TRBV6-3 with TRBJ1-2; maybe TRBD1 (6 bases). CDR3 length: 15 amino acids. CDR1 MNHEY and CDR2 SVGEGT come from the germline V gene. V lost 0 bases, J lost 7 bases, and 15 bases lay in between.

The chain employs TRBV4-1 and TRBJ1-2; 8 positions agree with TRBD1. CDR1 is MGHRA and CDR2 is YSYEKL in the germline V gene. Trimming at V came to 0 bases and at J to 5 bases, leaving 8 bases not matched to a gene. This CDR3 comprises 16 residues. The CDR3 bases are TGCGCCAGCAGCCAAGAGGTCGGGACAGGTCGGTATGGCTACACCTTC. The encoded protein is CASSQEVGTGRYGYTF.

The V call is TRBV7-9, the J call TRBJ2-1; the D gene is possibly TRBD1 (5 bases). Trimming removed 6 bases at V and 2 bases at J, with 14 bases between. This CDR3 spans 15 amino acids. The germline CDR1 and CDR2 sequences are SEHNR and FQNEAQ (reference sequence). The DNA of the CDR3 is TGTGCCAGCAGTACCCCCCGGACAACCTACAATGAGCAGTTCTTC. It specifies CASSTPRTTYNEQFF.

The rearrangement joins TRBV6-2 or TRBV6-3 to TRBJ2-2; D may be TRBD1 or TRBD2 (5 bases each). The CDR3 is made up of 17 amino acids. The germline V gene has CDR1 MNHEY and CDR2 SVGEGT. Trimming stripped 5 bases from V and 3 bases from J, with 19 bases between. CDR3 DNA sequence: TGTGCCAGCAGTCAGCCCATTACGATGGGGGACACCGGGGAGCTGTTTTTT. Its translation: CASSQPITMGDTGELFF.

This clonotype occurred a few times. Mismatch with germline at one junction end may stem from a read error. The gene calls are TRBV12-3 or TRBV12-4 and TRBJ2-1; 9 nucleotides agree with TRBD2. The CDR3 covers 15 residues. In nucleotides, the CDR3 is TGTGCCAGCAGTCTAGCGGGACTGGACCACAATGAGCAGTTCTTC. This gives the protein CASSLAGLDHNEQFF.